The sequence of this T cell receptor (beta chain) was determined in a study of blood T cells in healthy people across ages. Then a second PCR, running about 7 to 11 cycles, was carried out with a sample-barcoded 5' primer and a J-beta primer mix. TCRdb redid the calling of the 5' RACE reads with MiXCR, one entry per CDR3 protein. The sample lists around 1.5 million distinct CDR3 sequences, approximately 60% occurring once. V was pared by 6 bases and J by 6 bases, with 10 bases between. The CDR3 covers 12 residues. Germline V CDR1 and CDR2: MNHEY, SVGEGT. Sequenced material: blood. This TCR was recovered from a man between 18 and 35 years old in good health. The chain links TRBV6-2 or TRBV6-3 to TRBJ2-3, with a tentative D call TRBD2 (5 bases). In DNA, the CDR3 is TGTGCCAGCAGCGTAATAGCGGATACGCAGTATTTT. Amino acids: CASSVIADTQYF.